The entry below describes one T cell receptor beta chain. Antigen: not known. TCRdb analysed the RT-PCR reads with MiXCR anew, one entry per CDR3 protein. The top ten clones hold roughly a tenth of a sample with more than 450,000 distinct CDR3 sequences, approximately 10% of them seen once. The sample is drawn from a study of response to subunit inactivated influenza vaccine. Study findings and constraints: Authors proposed each seasonal influenza vaccination draws in few new T cells.

This CDR3 has 18 amino acids. The V gene end was trimmed by 11 bases and the J gene end by 3 bases; junction bases not matched to a gene: 18. The germline V gene has CDR1 ENHRY and CDR2 SYGVKD. Specimen: PBMCs from blood, collected on the day of vaccination. This clonotype was obtained from a man aged 50 to 60 who received an inactivated influenza vaccine. The gene calls are TRBV10-3 and TRBJ2-1; the match to TRBD1 covers 11 bases. CDR3: CARCFRTGGASYYNEQFF. CDR3 sequence (DNA): TGTGCCCGCTGTTTCAGGACAGGGGGCGCTTCCTACTACAATGAGCAGTTCTTC.